The 29 T cell receptor beta chains below were found in one sample sequenced in a study of blood T cells in healthy people across ages (dated by TCRdb to between 2014 and 2016). The library was generated by 5' RACE. The reads were generated on an Illumina HiSeq 2500. A second about 6 to 11 cycle PCR used a sample-barcoded 5' primer and a J-beta primer mix. TCRdb trimmed the raw reads at Q25, called clones with MiXCR and kept productive beta chains. Identical CDR3 protein sequences are pooled into one entry, listed with their most common genes and DNA. This sample holds under 2 million distinct CDR3 sequences; about 31% were observed only once. Around 11% of the sample is held by the ten biggest clonotypes. Source material: blood. These receptors all stem from a woman aged 25-40 years in good health.

This clonotype was seen a few times. This rearrangement joins TRBV18 to TRBJ1-4; tentatively, D is TRBD1 (5 bases). The germline CDR1 and CDR2 sequences are KGHSH and LQKENI. Trimming removed 2 bases at V and 8 bases at J, with 15 bases between. The CDR3 loop spans 15 amino acids. CDR3 coding DNA: TGTGCCAGCTCACCAACGCGGGGGGACGGCGAAAAACTGTTTTTT. Protein product: CASSPTRGDGEKLFF. The full variable domain, completed using reference TRBV18 and TRBJ1-4, is NAGVMQNPRHLVRRRGQEARLRCSPMKGHSHVYWYRQLPEEGLKFMVYLQKENIIDESGMPKERFSAEFPKEGPSILRIQQVVRGDSAAYFCASSPTRGDGEKLFFGSGTQLSVL.

As regards this clonotype: A much larger clone differs from this one at a single base, so this may be a read error. The V gene is TRBV7-9, the J gene TRBJ2-5; the D is unclear. Germline CDR1 and CDR2: SEHNR and FQNEAQ (reference sequence). This CDR3 is 11 amino acids long. CDR3 residues: CTSSSAETQYF. CDR3 DNA: TGTACCAGCAGCTCCGCCGAGACCCAGTACTTC. Looking up the rest from reference TRBV7-9 and TRBJ2-5 gives the full variable domain: DTGVSQNPRHKITKRGQNVTFRCDPISEHNRLYWYRQTLGQGPEFLTYFQNEAQLEKSRLLSDRFSAERPKGSFSTLEIQRTEQGDSAMYLCTSSSAETQYFGPGTRLLVL.

The chain couples TRBV7-2 to TRBJ2-7, with 9 nucleotides matching TRBD2. The CDR3 is 18 residues long. The V gene end was trimmed by 1 base and the J gene end by 4 bases; junction bases not matched to a gene: 14. Germline values: CDR1 SGHTA, CDR2 FQGNSA. CDR3 residues: CASSLVKGGGGAAYEQYF. As DNA, the CDR3 is TGTGCCAGCAGCTTAGTTAAAGGCGGCGGGGGGGCCGCTTACGAGCAGTACTTC.

The chain couples TRBV9 to TRBJ2-7; maybe TRBD2 (6 bases). CDR3 size: 15 residues. Per the germline V gene, CDR1 is SGDLS and CDR2 is YYNGEE. Trimming left V 5 bases short and J 2 bases short, with 17 bases between. As DNA, the CDR3 is TGTGCCAGCAGTGTTGCTGTGGGAGGCACCTACGAGCAGTACTTC. This encodes CASSVAVGGTYEQYF. Using reference TRBV9 and TRBJ2-7 for the parts outside the CDR3, the full variable domain is DSGVTQTPKHLITATGQRVTLRCSPRSGDLSVYWYQQSLDQGLQFLIQYYNGEERAKGNILERFSAQQFPDLHSELNLSSLELGDSALYFCASSVAVGGTYEQYFGPGTRLTVT.

This chain joins TRBV28 and TRBJ2-4; D not resolved. V gave up 8 bases and J gave up 13 bases, with 9 bases separating them. The CDR3 spans 9 residues. Per germline, CDR1 MDHEN and CDR2 SYDVKM. The CDR3 loop reads CASRYKQYF. The CDR3 nucleotides read TGTGCCAGCCGGTACAAGCAGTACTTC.

The sample holds many counts of this clonotype. This chain connects TRBV4-1 to TRBJ1-1; TRBD1 might be the D (6 bases). The germline V gene encodes CDR1 MGHRA and CDR2 YSYEKL. V was trimmed by 6 bases and J by 11 bases, leaving 19 bases between them. The CDR3 spans 13 residues. The CDR3 region has the DNA TGCGCCAGCAGTCCGGCGGGGGGCCGTGGGGCTTTCTTT. Translating gives CASSPAGGRGAFF.

With respect to this clonotype: At one of its ends the junction is not consistent with the germline gene, which may arise from a read error. The genes are TRBV27 and TRBJ2-1, with a possible D match to TRBD1 (6 bases). The germline gives CDR1 MNHEY, CDR2 SMNVEV (reference sequence). This CDR3 has 14 amino acids. CDR3 region: CASSLEQGYNERFF. DNA for the CDR3: TGTGCCAGCAGTTTAGAACAGGGCTACAATGAGCGGTTCTTC.

This clonotype was seen ten or more times. The chain links TRBV4-1 to TRBJ2-1; 7 bases are a match to TRBD2. The CDR3 runs 16 residues. J gave up 2 bases and V 1 base, and 5 bases lay outside the gene matches. The germline V gene has CDR1 MGHRA and CDR2 YSYEKL. The CDR3, as DNA: TGCGCCAGCAGCCAAGTCGGGCTAGCGGCCTACAATGAGCAGTTCTTC. It codes for CASSQVGLAAYNEQFF.

The gene calls are TRBV14 and TRBJ2-5, with D perhaps matching TRBD1 (5 bases). The end of the DNA is better explained by TRBJ2-7, so the J call may be wrong. This CDR3 is 15 amino acids long. The germline V gene has CDR1 SGHDN and CDR2 FVKESK. CDR3 sequence: CASSQESGWGYEQYF. CDR3 nucleotides: TGTGCCAGCAGCCAAGAATCAGGGTGGGGATACGAGCAGTACTTC.

The chain combines TRBV2 with TRBJ2-7; TRBD1 is a possible D gene (6 bases). This CDR3 spans 14 amino acids. The germline V gene has CDR1 SNHLY and CDR2 FYNNEI. The germline V and J ends were trimmed by 6 bases and 0 bases, with 12 bases remaining between them. The CDR3 spells CASRAAGDSYEQYF. CDR3 sequence (DNA): TGTGCCAGCAGAGCCGCAGGGGACTCCTACGAGCAGTACTTC.

This clonotype was counted only a few times. This chain connects TRBV29-1 to TRBJ2-7; TRBD1 agrees at 9 bases. The CDR3 length is 13 residues. V lost 6 bases to trimming and J lost 5 bases; unmatched junction nucleotides: 8. CDR1 and CDR2 (germline): SQVTM, ANQGSEA. CDR3 sequence: CSVGTGSINEQYF. As DNA, the CDR3 is TGCAGCGTAGGGACAGGGAGTATTAACGAGCAGTACTTC.

This clonotype was recorded only once. The chain joins TRBV9 to TRBJ1-1, with 7 bases matching TRBD1. Trimming at V came to 9 bases and at J to 4 bases, leaving 9 bases not matched to a gene. The CDR3 contains 13 residues. Germline loops: CDR1 SGDLS, CDR2 YYNGEE. Written as DNA, the CDR3 is TGTGCCAACGGGACAGATCGGGTCACTGAAGCTTTCTTT. Amino acids: CANGTDRVTEAFF.

The chain has TRBV25-1 and TRBJ2-5; no definite D call. The CDR3 totals 13 residues. Between the trimmed V and J ends, which lost 3 bases and 5 bases, there was a span of 10 bases. In germline, CDR1 is MGHDK, CDR2 SYGVNS. The chain's CDR3 is CASSDGPAETQYF. CDR3 bases: TGTGCCAGCAGTGACGGACCGGCGGAGACCCAGTACTTC.

The V call is TRBV6-4, the J call TRBJ1-1; 9 nucleotides match TRBD1. Germline CDR1 and CDR2: MRHNA and SNTAGT. V was pared by 8 bases and J by 0 bases, with 10 bases of the junction left unmatched. The CDR3 extends over 16 amino acids. CDR3 coding DNA: TGTGCCAGCGGGGAACAGGGGGCCATCATGAACACTGAAGCTTTCTTT. Its translation is CASGEQGAIMNTEAFF.

This clonotype was seen only a few times. The rearrangement joins TRBV19 to TRBJ1-5; the match to TRBD1 covers 10 bases. This CDR3 has 13 amino acids. CDR1 LNHDA and CDR2 SQIVND come from the germline V gene (reference sequence). V lost 11 bases to trimming and J lost 4 bases; unmatched junction nucleotides: 5. CDR3: CAGGQGINQPQHF. The DNA of the CDR3 is TGTGCCGGGGGACAGGGGATTAATCAGCCCCAGCATTTT.

The gene calls are TRBV27 and TRBJ2-1; 12 bases align to TRBD2. J gave up 4 bases and V 9 bases, and 10 bases lay outside the gene matches. CDR1 is MNHEY, CDR2 SMNVEV, per germline (reference sequence). This CDR3 region has 16 residues. CDR3 DNA: TGTGCCAGTCGGACTAGCGGGGTACGTGGGTACAATGAGCAGTTCTTC. Translated: CASRTSGVRGYNEQFF.

This clonotype was observed a handful of times. The V and J genes are TRBV20-1 and TRBJ2-7, with TRBD2 matching 9 bases. Germline CDR1 reads DFQATT; CDR2 reads SNEGSKA (reference sequence). The J segment lost 6 bases and the V segment lost 3 bases, leaving 12 bases of the junction unmatched. CDR3 length: 15 amino acids. In nucleotides, the CDR3 is TGCAGTGCTAGTGGGTTTAGCGGGAGCGATAGCGAGCAGTACTTC. Translating gives CSASGFSGSDSEQYF.

The chain recombines TRBV6-2 or TRBV6-3 with TRBJ2-4; D uncertain. Germline CDR1 is MNHEY and CDR2 is SVGEGT. This CDR3 spans 12 amino acids. Trimming pared 2 bases from V and 13 bases from J, leaving 12 bases between. The CDR3 sequence is CASSYASGRQYF. In DNA, the CDR3 is TGTGCCAGCAGTTACGCCTCTGGGCGGCAGTACTTC.

The rearrangement links TRBV10-3 to TRBJ2-7, with 8 bases aligning to TRBD1. CDR1 and CDR2 from the germline V gene are ENHRY and SYGVKD. CDR3 length: 16 residues. V lost 0 bases and J lost 0; bases outside the gene matches: 4. CDR3: CAISESRGPSSYEQYF. In DNA, the CDR3 is TGTGCCATCAGTGAGTCCAGGGGGCCCAGCTCCTACGAGCAGTACTTC.

Details on this clonotype: A read error may produce the germline difference seen at one junction end. The chain couples TRBV4-2 to TRBJ2-1; no clear D. CDR1 LGHNA and CDR2 YNFKEQ come from the germline V gene. The CDR3 length is 14 residues. CDR3 amino acids: CPSSQGWDGNEQFF. The CDR3, as DNA: TGTCCCAGCAGCCAAGGTTGGGATGGGAATGAGCAGTTCTTC.

The V call is TRBV20-1, the J call TRBJ1-2; D unresolved. The CDR3 extends over 11 amino acids. V was clipped by 2 bases and J by 9 bases, with 10 bases between them. Germline CDR1 is DFQATT and CDR2 is SNEGSKA (reference sequence). Written as DNA, the CDR3 is TGCAGTGCTAGAATGTGGGAGAGCTACACCTTC. Protein product: CSARMWESYTF.

CDR3 sequence (DNA): TGTGCCAGCAGTTTAATCATGACAGTGGCCTTCTCTGGGGCCAACGTCCTGACTTTC. Encoded protein: CASSLIMTVAFSGANVLTF. The chain has TRBV12-3 or TRBV12-4 and TRBJ2-6; the D gene is possibly TRBD1 (5 bases). V was shortened by 2 bases and J by 0 bases, with 17 bases between the two germline ends. The CDR3 covers 19 residues.

The V call is TRBV5-1, the J call TRBJ2-7, with D perhaps TRBD1 or TRBD2 (5 bases each). CDR1 SGHRS and CDR2 YFSETQ come from the germline V gene. V was shortened by 3 bases and J by 2 bases, with 15 bases between the two germline ends. This CDR3 contains 15 residues. CDR3 residues: CASSWGRAAPYEQYF. CDR3 DNA sequence: TGCGCCAGCAGCTGGGGACGTGCGGCCCCCTACGAGCAGTACTTC.

This clonotype was observed a handful of times. V usage is TRBV20-1 and J usage is TRBJ2-3, with TRBD2 matching over 12 bases. V was pared by 1 base and J by 6 bases, with 5 bases of the junction left unmatched. This CDR3 contains 15 residues. Germline lookup yields CDR1 DFQATT and CDR2 SNEGSKA (reference sequence). CDR3 nucleotides: TGCAGTGCTAGAGGGCAGGGGACTAGCGGGGATACGCAGTATTTT. Translating it yields CSARGQGTSGDTQYF.

V and J are TRBV4-1 and TRBJ2-1, with D perhaps being TRBD1 or TRBD2 (5 bases each). In germline, CDR1 is MGHRA, CDR2 YSYEKL. This CDR3 comprises 14 residues. V was shortened by 2 bases and J by 6 bases, with 11 bases between the two germline ends. DNA for the CDR3: TGCGCCAGCAGCCAATTCGGGGACCTCAATGAGCAGTTCTTC. Translated, it gives CASSQFGDLNEQFF.

For the CDR3, the DNA is TGTGCCAGCAGCCAGGACGCGGGAGTGTCTACGCAGTATTTT. This codes for CASSQDAGVSTQYF. The chain recombines TRBV3-1 with TRBJ2-3, with 7 bases matching TRBD2. Germline CDR1 is LGHDT and CDR2 is YNNKEL (reference sequence). Trimming cost V 3 bases and J 8 bases; bases outside gene matches: 8. The CDR3 runs 14 residues.

Points on this clonotype: The junction departs from germline at one end; a sequencing error may be responsible. The chain carries TRBV20-1 and TRBJ2-7; D might be TRBD1 (6 bases). The length of the CDR3 is 15 residues. Germline V gene data show CDR1 as DFQATT and CDR2 as SNEGSKA (reference sequence). CDR3 in DNA: TGCAGCGCTAGTTCGCTTCAGCTGGGGGCGAACGAGAAGTACTTC. This codes for CSASSLQLGANEKYF.

The chain has TRBV27 and TRBJ2-5; D gene unclear. Germline assignment: CDR1 MNHEY and CDR2 SMNVEV (reference sequence). V was shortened by 5 bases and J by 0 bases, with 16 bases between the two germline ends. The CDR3 spans 16 residues. DNA of the CDR3: TGTGCCAGCAGTAGAGACTCACCCAGGTACCAAGAGACCCAGTACTTC. This translates into CASSRDSPRYQETQYF.

This clonotype was seen a handful of times. The gene calls are TRBV4-1 and TRBJ2-1; D perhaps matches TRBD1 (5 bases). V shed 0 bases and J shed 0 bases, with 9 bases lying between them. The CDR3 covers 16 residues. The germline V gene encodes CDR1 MGHRA and CDR2 YSYEKL. CDR3 loop: CASSQEVGLSYNEQFF. In nucleotides, the CDR3 is TGCGCCAGCAGCCAAGAAGTGGGGCTCTCCTACAATGAGCAGTTCTTC.